This TCR beta chain was captured in a study of CD8+ T cells in alopecia areata. In the study overall: Grafting placed skin from 6-12-month-old C3H/HeJ donors with spontaneous alopecia onto roughly 6-11-week-old female C3H/HeJ mice. The study's findings and limits: Unlike in mice, where it was clearer, TCR sharing across patients was less clear, possibly HLA-related. Clonality exceeded that of normal scalp in lesional scalp, most notably in alopecia totalis/universalis.

RNA was isolated and reverse transcribed to cDNA, the sequencing template. The table came from immunoSEQ multiplex PCR; TCRdb's copy has only in-frame clones and leaves some out. This sample has roughly 260,000 clones, each found more than once. Markers used for sorting pooled cutaneous lymph node cells were CD4, CD8alpha, NKG2D, NKG2ACE and others. This clone came up a few times. Its antigen remains unidentified. The genes are named according to mouse. The CDR3 end is not reached by the read, which stops 4 residues before it; the germline J gene fills it in. From germline, CDR1 is NSQYPW and CDR2 LRSPGD (reference sequence). This CDR3 comprises 14 residues.

The chain uses TRBV1 and TRBJ2-5, with 10 bases aligning to TRBD2. The sequencing sample was made of CD4+ T cells sorted from a lymph node. The receptor comes from a C3H/HeJ mouse with alopecia areata. The MHC haplotype of this mouse line is H2-k. CDR3 DNA, as far as it was read: TGCACCTGCAGTGGGGGACTGGGGTGGGAC. Amino acids: CTCSGGLGWD. The whole CDR3 reads CTCSGGLGWDTQYF.